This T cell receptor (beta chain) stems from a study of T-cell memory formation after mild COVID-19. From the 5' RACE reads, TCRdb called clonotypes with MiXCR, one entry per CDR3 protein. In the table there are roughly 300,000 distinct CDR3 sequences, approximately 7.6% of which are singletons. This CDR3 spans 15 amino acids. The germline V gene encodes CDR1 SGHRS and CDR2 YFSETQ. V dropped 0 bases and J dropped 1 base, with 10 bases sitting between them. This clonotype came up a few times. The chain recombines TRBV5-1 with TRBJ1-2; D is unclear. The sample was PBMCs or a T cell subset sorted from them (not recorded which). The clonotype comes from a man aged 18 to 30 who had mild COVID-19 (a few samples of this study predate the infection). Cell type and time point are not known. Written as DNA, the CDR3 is TGCGCCAGCAGCTTGGAGGAGTCCAGTAACTATGGCTACACCTTC. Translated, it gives CASSLEESSNYGYTF.